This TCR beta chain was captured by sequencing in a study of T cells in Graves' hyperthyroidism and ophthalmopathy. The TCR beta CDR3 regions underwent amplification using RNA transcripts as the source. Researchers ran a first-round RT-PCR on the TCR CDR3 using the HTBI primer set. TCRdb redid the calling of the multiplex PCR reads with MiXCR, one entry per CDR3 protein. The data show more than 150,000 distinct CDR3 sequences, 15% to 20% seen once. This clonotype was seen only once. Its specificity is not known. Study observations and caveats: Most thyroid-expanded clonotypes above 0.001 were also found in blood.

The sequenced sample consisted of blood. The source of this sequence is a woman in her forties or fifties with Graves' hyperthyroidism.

Here the CDR3 reads CASSLGGGASGSYNEQFF. The DNA of the CDR3 is TGTGCCAGCAGCTTAGGTGGGGGGGCGTCAGGCTCCTACAATGAGCAGTTCTTC. The chain combines TRBV7-9 with TRBJ2-1, with D perhaps matching TRBD2 (7 bases). Germline loops: CDR1 SEHNR, CDR2 FQNEAQ (reference sequence). The V gene lost 1 base and the J gene lost 0 bases, with 16 bases spanning the gap. The CDR3 length is 18 residues. Based on the CDR3 plus reference TRBV7-9 and TRBJ2-1, the full variable domain is DTGVSQNPRHKITKRGQNVTFRCDPISEHNRLYWYRQTLGQGPEFLTYFQNEAQLEKSRLLSDRFSAERPKGSFSTLEIQRTEQGDSAMYLCASSLGGGASGSYNEQFFGPGTRLTVL.